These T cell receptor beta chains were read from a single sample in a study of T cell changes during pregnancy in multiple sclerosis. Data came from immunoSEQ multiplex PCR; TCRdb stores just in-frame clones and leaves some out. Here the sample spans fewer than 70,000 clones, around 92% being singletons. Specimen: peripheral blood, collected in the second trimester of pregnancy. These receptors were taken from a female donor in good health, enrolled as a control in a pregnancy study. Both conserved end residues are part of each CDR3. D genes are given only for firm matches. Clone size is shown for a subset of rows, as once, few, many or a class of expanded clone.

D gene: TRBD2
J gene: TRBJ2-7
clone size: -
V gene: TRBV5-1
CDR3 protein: CASSIPGLAPYEQYF
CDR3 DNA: TGCGCCAGCAGCATCCCGGGACTAGCCCCCTACGAGCAGTACTTC

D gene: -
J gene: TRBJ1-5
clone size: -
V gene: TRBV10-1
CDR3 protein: CASTPGASQPQHF
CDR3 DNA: TGCGCCAGCACCCCAGGGGCCAGTCAGCCCCAGCATTTT

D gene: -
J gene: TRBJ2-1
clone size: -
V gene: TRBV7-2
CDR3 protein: CASSLAPLTKRNYNEQFF
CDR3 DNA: TGTGCCAGCAGCTTAGCCCCCCTGACTAAGCGGAATTACAATGAGCAGTTCTTC

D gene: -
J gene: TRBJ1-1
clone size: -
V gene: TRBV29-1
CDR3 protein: CSVTLDSQEAFF
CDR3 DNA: TGCAGCGTGACCCTAGACAGCCAGGAAGCTTTCTTT

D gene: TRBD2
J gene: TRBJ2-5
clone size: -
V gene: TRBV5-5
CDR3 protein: CASSFSGSPQETQYF
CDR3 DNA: TGTGCCAGCAGCTTCAGCGGGAGCCCCCAAGAGACCCAGTACTTC

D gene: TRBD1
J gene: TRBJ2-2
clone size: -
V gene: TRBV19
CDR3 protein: CASSLRRGPDTGELFF
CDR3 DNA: TGTGCCAGTAGTCTACGCAGGGGGCCGGACACCGGGGAGCTGTTTTTT

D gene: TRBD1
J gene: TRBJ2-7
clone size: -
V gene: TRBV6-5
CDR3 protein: CASSPGTGLYEQYF
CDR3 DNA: TGTGCCAGCAGTCCGGGGACAGGTCTCTACGAGCAGTACTTC

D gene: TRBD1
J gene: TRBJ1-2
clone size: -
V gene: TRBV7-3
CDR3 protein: CASSLEGTGAYGYTF
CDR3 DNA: TGTGCCAGCAGCTTAGAGGGGACAGGGGCCTATGGCTACACCTTC

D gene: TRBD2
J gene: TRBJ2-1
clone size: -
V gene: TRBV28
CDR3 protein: CASSLWYFRLAGTYNEQFF
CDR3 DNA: TGTGCCAGCAGTTTATGGTATTTTAGGCTAGCGGGTACCTACAATGAGCAGTTCTTC

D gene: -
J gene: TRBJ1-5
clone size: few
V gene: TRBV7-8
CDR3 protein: CASSLDTGGQPQHF
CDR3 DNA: TGTGCCAGCAGCTTGGACACGGGAGGGCAGCCCCAGCATTTT

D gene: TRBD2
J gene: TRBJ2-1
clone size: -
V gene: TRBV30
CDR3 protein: CAWSRGGPYNEQFF
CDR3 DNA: TGTGCCTGGAGTCGGGGGGGCCCTTACAATGAGCAGTTCTTC

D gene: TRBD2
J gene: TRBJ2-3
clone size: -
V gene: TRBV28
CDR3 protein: CASSFPLAGPTDTQYF
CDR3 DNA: TGTGCCAGCAGTTTCCCCCTAGCGGGACCCACAGATACGCAGTATTTT

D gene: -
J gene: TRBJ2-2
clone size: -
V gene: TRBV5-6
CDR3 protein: CASSLVTANTGELFF
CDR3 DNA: TGTGCCAGCAGCTTGGTAACAGCGAACACCGGGGAGCTGTTTTTT

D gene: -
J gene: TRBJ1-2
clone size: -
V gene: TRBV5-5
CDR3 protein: CASSLRGGWAYGYTF
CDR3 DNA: TGTGCCAGCAGCTTACGCGGGGGGTGGGCCTATGGCTACACCTTC

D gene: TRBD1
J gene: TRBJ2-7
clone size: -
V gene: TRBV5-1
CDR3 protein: CASSPQGIGYEQYF
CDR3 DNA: TGCGCCAGCAGCCCACAGGGGATCGGGTACGAGCAGTACTTC

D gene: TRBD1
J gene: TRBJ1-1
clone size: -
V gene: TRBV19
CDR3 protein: CASRQQGGTEAFF
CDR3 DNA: TGTGCCAGTAGGCAACAGGGGGGAACTGAAGCTTTCTTT

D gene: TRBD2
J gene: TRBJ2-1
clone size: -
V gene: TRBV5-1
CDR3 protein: CASSRGGNEQFF
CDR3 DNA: TGCGCCAGCAGCCGGGGAGGGAATGAGCAGTTCTTC

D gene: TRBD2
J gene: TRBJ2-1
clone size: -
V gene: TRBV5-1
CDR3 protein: CASSLETSGRAHEQFF
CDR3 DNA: TGCGCCAGCAGCTTGGAGACTAGCGGGAGGGCGCATGAGCAGTTCTTC

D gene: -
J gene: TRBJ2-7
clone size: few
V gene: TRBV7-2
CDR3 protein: CASSTSAGNEQYF
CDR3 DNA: TGTGCCAGCAGCACCTCGGCCGGGAACGAGCAGTACTTC

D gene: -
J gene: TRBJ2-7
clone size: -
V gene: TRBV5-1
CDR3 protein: CASSLTGHEQYF
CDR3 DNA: TGCGCCAGCAGCTTGACAGGGCACGAGCAGTACTTC

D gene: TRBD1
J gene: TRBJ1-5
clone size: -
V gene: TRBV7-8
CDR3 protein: CASSFTGQVDQPQHF
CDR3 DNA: TGTGCCAGCAGCTTTACTGGACAGGTTGATCAGCCCCAGCATTTT

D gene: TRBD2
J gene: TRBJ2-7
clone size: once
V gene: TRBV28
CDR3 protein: CASSGTSGRYEQYF
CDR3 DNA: TGTGCCAGCAGCGGGACTAGCGGGAGGTACGAGCAGTACTTC

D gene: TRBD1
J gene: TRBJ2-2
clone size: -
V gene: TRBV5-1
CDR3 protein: CASSPGTGGTGELFF
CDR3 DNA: TGCGCCAGCAGCCCGGGGACAGGCGGCACCGGGGAGCTGTTTTTT

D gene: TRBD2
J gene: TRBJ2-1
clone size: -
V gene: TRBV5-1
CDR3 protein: CASSPGLAGTHEQFF
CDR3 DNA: TGCGCCAGCAGCCCAGGACTAGCGGGGACCCATGAGCAGTTCTTC

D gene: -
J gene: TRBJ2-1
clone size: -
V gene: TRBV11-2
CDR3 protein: CASTQKGGGYNEQFF
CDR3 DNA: TGTGCCAGCACCCAGAAGGGGGGGGGCTACAATGAGCAGTTCTTC

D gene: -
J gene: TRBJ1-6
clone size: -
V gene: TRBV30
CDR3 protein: CAWSVRQGYSPLHF
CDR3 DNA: TGTGCCTGGAGTGTACGGCAGGGGTATTCACCCCTCCACTTT

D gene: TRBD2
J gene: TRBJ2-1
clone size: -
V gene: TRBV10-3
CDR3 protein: CAISELASGTHEQFF
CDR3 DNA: TGTGCCATCAGTGAGCTGGCTAGCGGGACCCATGAGCAGTTCTTC

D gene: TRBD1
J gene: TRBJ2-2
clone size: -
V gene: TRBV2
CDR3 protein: CASNKYRGNSNTGELFF
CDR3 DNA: TGTGCCAGCAACAAGTACAGGGGAAACTCGAACACCGGGGAGCTGTTTTTT